This record concerns one TCR beta chain sequence. The method was immunoSEQ multiplex PCR; TCRdb's version includes in-frame clones alone and lacks a portion of them. The sample includes some 10,000 clones, around 80% seen only once; the top ten take about 4%. The data derive from a study of hypomethylating agent response in myelodysplastic syndrome. The overall study: Hypomethylating treatment was azacitidine in about 70% of the 11, decitabine in 3 of 11. Donors were myelodysplastic syndrome patients: 2 female, several male. Patients with neither complete response nor hematologic improvement were classed non-responders.

The CDR3 sequence is 14 residues long. Trimming took 5 bases from V and 4 from J, leaving 15 bases between them. Germline lookup yields CDR1 MDHEN and CDR2 SYDVKM. This receptor was identified in a human donor with myelodysplastic syndrome. The chain combines TRBV28 with TRBJ2-7, with a tentative D call TRBD1 (5 bases). Sample: bone marrow, taken before or after starting hypomethylating agent treatment for myelodysplastic syndrome (not recorded which). The CDR3, as DNA: TGTGCCAGCAGTCCTGGACAAGTTCGATACGAGCAGTACTTC. Translation gives CASSPGQVRYEQYF.